The 6 T cell receptor beta chains presented below share a single source sample, sequenced in a study of identical twins. TCRdb fed the 5' RACE reads into MiXCR, producing one record per CDR3 protein. This sample has some 240,000 distinct CDR3 sequences, with roughly a tenth found just once. Sample: memory T cells sorted from blood. The receptors originated from a man in his forties or fifties in good health.

The rearrangement joins TRBV28 to TRBJ1-2, with D possibly being TRBD1 (5 bases). The germline V gene has CDR1 MDHEN and CDR2 SYDVKM. CDR3 length: 16 amino acids. V shed 3 bases and J shed 7 bases, with 21 bases lying between them. DNA for the CDR3: TGTGCCAGCAGTTTCCGGGACTACCTTGATAGGGGTGGCTACACCTTC. Its protein is CASSFRDYLDRGGYTF.

The genes are TRBV20-1 and TRBJ2-5; the match to TRBD2 covers 10 bases. Trimming took 2 bases from V and 3 from J; bases not matched to a gene: 6. This CDR3 has 15 residues. Germline V lookup: CDR1 DFQATT, CDR2 SNEGSKA (reference sequence). The CDR3 region has the DNA TGCAGTGCTAGACCCTACCTAGCGGGAGAAGAGACCCAGTACTTC. It codes for CSARPYLAGEETQYF.

The chain employs TRBV4-3 and TRBJ2-7, with 9 nucleotides matching TRBD1. This CDR3 region has 15 residues. J lost 3 bases, V lost 1 base, and 4 bases had no gene match. Germline CDR1 LGHNA, CDR2 YSLEER. CDR3 sequence (DNA): TGCGCCAGCAGCCAAGGGACAGGGGTTCACTACGAGCAGTACTTC. Protein sequence: CASSQGTGVHYEQYF.

The table lists this clonotype with many counts. The J gene is TRBJ2-1, the V gene TRBV6-1, with 11 bases that match TRBD2. The ends lost 2 bases at V and 12 bases at J; junction bases unmatched: 12. This CDR3 has 16 amino acids. From germline, CDR1 is MNHNS and CDR2 SASEGT. The CDR3 DNA follows: TGTGCCAGCAGTGAATGGGCAACTAGCGGGAGAGAGAGGCAGTTCTTC. Amino acids: CASSEWATSGRERQFF.

V gene TRBV20-1 combines with J gene TRBJ2-3; TRBD1 or TRBD2 may be the D gene (5 bases each). The germline CDR1 and CDR2 sequences are DFQATT and SNEGSKA (reference sequence). The CDR3 covers 16 residues. V dropped 5 bases and J dropped 2 bases, with 20 bases sitting between them. CDR3 residues: CSAPSRGPLYTDTQYF. The DNA for the CDR3 is TGCAGTGCTCCGAGTCGGGGACCCTTGTACACAGATACGCAGTATTTT.

This clonotype was seen at least ten times. The rearrangement links TRBV6-1 to TRBJ1-5; no reliable D call. Trimming cost V 2 bases and J 1 base, with 9 bases left between them. The CDR3 covers 15 residues. CDR1 is MNHNS and CDR2 is SASEGT in the germline V gene. Here the CDR3 DNA reads TGTGCCAGCAGTGAATATCTAGGCAGCAATCAGCCCCAGCATTTT. Protein sequence: CASSEYLGSNQPQHF.